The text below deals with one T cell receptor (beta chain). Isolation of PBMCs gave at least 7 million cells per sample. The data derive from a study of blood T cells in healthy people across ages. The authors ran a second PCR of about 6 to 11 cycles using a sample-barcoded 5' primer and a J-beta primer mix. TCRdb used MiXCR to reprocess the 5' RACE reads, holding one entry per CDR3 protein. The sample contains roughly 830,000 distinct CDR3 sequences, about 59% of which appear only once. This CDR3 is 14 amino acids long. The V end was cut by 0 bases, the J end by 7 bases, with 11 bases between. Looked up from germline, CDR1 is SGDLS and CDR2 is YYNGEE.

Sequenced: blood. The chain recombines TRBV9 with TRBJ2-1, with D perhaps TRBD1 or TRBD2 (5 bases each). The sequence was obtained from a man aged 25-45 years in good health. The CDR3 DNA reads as TGTGCCAGCAGCGTAGGGGTAGAGGGGAATGAGCAGTTCTTC. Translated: CASSVGVEGNEQFF.